This T cell receptor beta chain was found in a study of T cells in Graves' hyperthyroidism and ophthalmopathy. Findings and limits, study-wide: Peripheral blood also featured most of the thyroid clonotypes expanded above 0.001.

Uncontrolled infection, other autoimmune disease, pregnancy or lactation excluded patients. This clonotype was recorded at least ten times. Antigen: not known. Amplification targeted TCR beta CDR3 regions from RNA transcripts. A first-round RT-PCR of the TCR CDR3 used the HTBI primer set. MiXCR, run by TCRdb on the multiplex PCR reads, gives a single entry per CDR3 protein. The data show about 400,000 distinct CDR3 sequences, with about an eighth seen just once and around 27% held by the top ten. V shed 4 bases and J shed 7 bases, with 17 bases lying between them. The length of the CDR3 is 14 residues. Germline V gene sequence: CDR1 SNHLY, CDR2 FYNNEI.

The specimen was blood. The TCR was taken from a man in his forties or fifties with Graves' ophthalmopathy. The chain links TRBV2 to TRBJ2-7; D might be TRBD1 or TRBD2, each matching 5 bases. The CDR3 sequence is CASSVGTSTVEQYF. The CDR3 DNA follows: TGTGCCAGCAGTGTTGGGACCAGTACGGTGGAGCAGTACTTC.